This T cell receptor beta chain was captured in a study of T cells in women clearing cervical HPV infection. Study details: Cases: HPV16-related CIN3 or worse on histology, a couple of invasive cancers. Cases' blood sampling followed lesion detection by median roughly five months (90 to 200). HLA type could not be excluded as a confounder.

About this clone: Its antigen is not identified. Read sequence stops 3 residues before the CDR3 end, and the germline J gene provides the missing end.

Per germline, CDR1 KGHSH and CDR2 LQKENI. This CDR3 has 12 residues. Assay: immunoSEQ multiplex PCR; the TCRdb copy retains only in-frame clones and omits some. This repertoire includes 35,000 to 45,000 clones. Regarding the study as a whole: Unknown T-cell numbers per sample may underlie the richness differences.

J is TRBJ1-2 and V is TRBV18, with D tentatively TRBD1 (5 bases). This receptor was identified in a woman between 18 and 75 years old with a cervical HPV16 infection that either progressed to CIN3+ or cleared (not recorded which). The sample taken for sequencing was blood buffy coat. CDR3 protein: CASSHAGGDYTF. Incomplete CDR3 DNA: TGTGCCAGCTCACACGCAGGAGGGGAC.